This TCR beta chain was captured by sequencing in a study of blood T cells in healthy people across ages. Then a second PCR, running roughly 7 to 11 cycles, was carried out with a sample-barcoded 5' primer and a J-beta primer mix. One entry per CDR3 protein, called by TCRdb with MiXCR from the 5' RACE reads. The table lists about 640,000 distinct CDR3 sequences, 40% to 45% of them singletons. This clonotype was seen a few times. V lost 6 bases, J lost 3 bases, and 5 bases stayed unmatched. This CDR3 region has 14 residues. The germline V gene encodes CDR1 MNHEY and CDR2 SVGEGT. Sequences were obtained from blood. The TCR was taken from an elderly man in good health. J is TRBJ2-1 and V is TRBV6-2 or TRBV6-3; 7 bases fit TRBD1. CDR3 region: CASREGQFYNEQFF. Here the CDR3 DNA reads TGTGCCAGCAGAGAGGGACAGTTCTACAATGAGCAGTTCTTC.